The clone carrying this TCR beta chain was seen a single time. As yet, its antigen is unknown. V was pared by 1 base and J by 2 bases, with 12 bases between. The CDR3 has 15 amino acids. CDR1 is LGHNA, CDR2 YSLEER, per germline. Profiled with immunoSEQ multiplex PCR; TCRdb holds only in-frame clones, not every one. The data show 60,000 or so clones, around 86% seen once. The sample is drawn from a study of lymphopenia after photon versus proton radiotherapy. Findings and limits, study-wide: Oligoclonal CD8+ Temra expansion after nadir drove photon patients' diversity drop. Photon-treated patients lost naive T cells and TCR diversity; proton-treated stayed stable.

The rearrangement joins TRBV4-3 to TRBJ2-7; D is unclear. The TCR originated in a middle-aged man with gastric cancer. The input for sequencing was peripheral blood, taken from a patient treated with photon-based radiotherapy. The CDR3: CASSQGESAAYEQYF. As DNA, the CDR3 is TGCGCCAGCAGCCAAGGGGAAAGCGCGGCCTACGAGCAGTACTTC.